The 7 T cell receptor beta chains below were found in one sample sequenced in a study of T cells after yellow fever vaccination. TCRdb reanalysed the 5' RACE reads using MiXCR and keeps one entry per CDR3 protein. The sample contains a few hundred thousand distinct CDR3 sequences, 17% of which appear only once. This specimen consisted of PBMCs, obtained 4 to 5 days after the first yellow fever vaccination. These receptor sequences come from a man aged 18 to 29 who received the YFV17D yellow fever vaccine.

The rearrangement uses TRBV14 and TRBJ1-2; D gene uncertain. The CDR3 covers 14 residues. CDR1 and CDR2 (germline): SGHDN, FVKESK. Trimming pared 1 base from V and 7 bases from J, leaving 13 bases between. Here the CDR3 DNA reads TGTGCCAGCAGCCAAGGGTACAATGTAATTGGCTACACCTTC. This gives the protein CASSQGYNVIGYTF.

The rearrangement joins TRBV29-1 to TRBJ2-7; 8 bases align to TRBD1. CDR1 and CDR2 from the germline V gene are SQVTM and ANQGSEA. CDR3 size: 14 residues. With V trimmed by 7 bases and J by 4 bases, 12 bases remained unmatched. As DNA, the CDR3 is TGCAGCGCCGGCGACGCAGGGGGCACTTACGAGCAGTACTTC. It codes for CSAGDAGGTYEQYF.

This clonotype was seen more than once but under ten times. The rearrangement links TRBV7-7 to TRBJ1-4, with D possibly matching TRBD1 (6 bases). Trimming stripped 5 bases from V and 0 bases from J, with 10 bases between. CDR3 length: 15 amino acids. Germline V gene data show CDR1 as SSHAT and CDR2 as FNYEAQ (reference sequence). Here the CDR3 reads CASSPSGATNEKLFF. In DNA form, the CDR3 reads TGTGCCAGCAGCCCGTCAGGGGCAACTAATGAAAAACTGTTTTTT.

This clonotype occurred a few times. The chain joins TRBV4-3 to TRBJ1-1; D unclear. CDR1 and CDR2 (germline): LGHNA, YSLEER. V lost 4 bases, J lost 3 bases, and 15 bases lay in between. CDR3 size: 15 residues. The CDR3 loop reads CASSPSRAADTEAFF. CDR3 nucleotides: TGCGCCAGCAGCCCTTCTCGGGCGGCAGACACTGAAGCTTTCTTT.

This clonotype was observed at least ten times. The junction departs from germline at one end; a sequencing error may be responsible. The rearrangement joins TRBV5-1 to TRBJ2-1; 8 bases line up with TRBD1. Germline-derived CDR1 and CDR2 are SGHRS and YFSETQ. This CDR3 has 14 amino acids. The CDR3 DNA reads as TGTGCCAGCAGCTTAGGACAGGGAAGCAATGAGCAGTTCTTC. It encodes CASSLGQGSNEQFF.

This chain joins TRBV3-1 and TRBJ1-1; D may be TRBD1 (5 bases). The CDR3 consists of 16 residues. Germline loops: CDR1 LGHDT, CDR2 YNNKEL (reference sequence). V was clipped by 4 bases and J by 8 bases, with 23 bases between them. This CDR3 reads CASSPYSGSGGGEAFF. In DNA form, the CDR3 reads TGTGCCAGCAGCCCCTATTCAGGGTCAGGCGGGGGAGAAGCTTTCTTT.

CDR3 coding DNA: TGTGCCAGCAGCGTAGGAACAGGCCTGAACACCGGGGAGCTGTTTTTT. Amino acids: CASSVGTGLNTGELFF. The chain recombines TRBV9 with TRBJ2-2; a weak D match, TRBD1 (5 bases). Per the germline V gene, CDR1 is SGDLS and CDR2 is YYNGEE. Trimming took off 0 bases at V and 1 base at J, with 10 bases between the two ends. This CDR3 region has 16 residues.